One sample yielded the 25 T cell receptor beta chains listed below, sequenced in a study of shared clonotypes between healthy human individuals (dated by TCRdb to the early 2020s). Library preparation was by the immunoSEQ multiplex PCR assay. TCRdb mirrors the immuneACCESS table, restricted to in-frame sequences. Some clones are absent from its copies; in checked studies, under half trace to an unresolved V gene, and the reason for the others is unknown. In this sample the table shows approximately 700,000 clones, 73% of which occur a single time. Together, the top ten hold around 2% of the sample. Sequenced input: memory CD4+ T cells sorted from blood. The cell subset or site label, as the study defines it: CD45RA-negative fraction. Receptor source: a woman aged 25 to 39 in good health.

V is TRBV18 and J is TRBJ2-2; 7 nucleotides agree with TRBD1. This CDR3 spans 14 amino acids. V dropped 5 bases and J dropped 4; count of bases not matched to a gene: 4. Per the germline V gene, CDR1 is KGHSH and CDR2 is LQKENI. The CDR3 region has the DNA TGTGCCAGCTCAGCCGACAGGGCCACCGGGGAGCTGTTTTTT. It is translated as CASSADRATGELFF.

The CDR3 loop is CASSSWDRGYEQYF. CDR3 bases: TGTGCCAGCAGCAGCTGGGACAGGGGCTACGAGCAGTACTTC. The genes are TRBV11-2 and TRBJ2-7; 10 bases are shared with TRBD1. With 5 bases clipped from V and 3 bases from J, the junction kept 4 bases outside the gene matches. This CDR3 is built from 14 residues. The germline V gene encodes CDR1 SGHAT and CDR2 FQNNGV. Looking up the rest from reference TRBV11-2 and TRBJ2-7 gives the full variable domain: EAGVAQSPRYKIIEKRQSVAFWCNPISGHATLYWYQQILGQGPKLLIQFQNNGVVDDSQLPKDRFSAERLKGVDSTLKIQPAKLEDSAVYLCASSSWDRGYEQYFGPGTRLTVT.

The chain links TRBV18 to TRBJ2-1, with TRBD2 identical over 11 bases. This CDR3 region has 15 residues. Trimming removed 4 bases from V and 4 bases from J; junction bases left unmatched: 3. Germline CDR1 KGHSH, CDR2 LQKENI. CDR3 loop: CASSLTSGTYNEQFF. Here the CDR3 DNA reads TGTGCCAGCTCACTGACTAGCGGGACTTACAATGAGCAGTTCTTC.

The J gene is TRBJ1-2, the V gene TRBV18, with D hard to call. CDR3 length: 13 residues. V lost 2 bases to trimming and J lost 4 bases, with 8 bases between them. Germline-derived CDR1 and CDR2 are KGHSH and LQKENI. CDR3 protein: CASSPGNPYGYTF. In DNA form, the CDR3 reads TGTGCCAGCTCACCAGGGAACCCCTATGGCTACACCTTC.

This clone has a single count. The chain combines TRBV11-1 with TRBJ1-1, with D possibly TRBD1 on 6 matching bases. The CDR3 totals 13 residues. CDR1 is SGHAT and CDR2 is FQDESV in the germline V gene (reference sequence). V was clipped by 5 bases and J by 7 bases, with 14 bases between them. The DNA for the CDR3 is TGTGCCAGCAGCCCGGGAGGGGGGAATGAAGCTTTCTTT. This codes for CASSPGGGNEAFF. Combining the CDR3 with reference TRBV11-1 and TRBJ1-1 gives the whole variable domain EAEVAQSPRYKITEKSQAVAFWCDPISGHATLYWYRQILGQGPELLVQFQDESVVDDSQLPKDRFSAERLKGVDSTLKIQPAELGDSAMYLCASSPGGGNEAFFGQGTRLTVV.

The gene calls are TRBV11-2 and TRBJ2-7; 9 bases agree with TRBD1. CDR1 and CDR2 from the germline V gene are SGHAT and FQNNGV. V lost 5 bases to trimming and J lost 5 bases; unmatched junction nucleotides: 7. The CDR3 is 14 residues long. The DNA for the CDR3 is TGTGCCAGCAGCGTCCCGGGACAGGGTGACGAGCAGTACTTC. As protein: CASSVPGQGDEQYF.

In this sample, this clone turned up a few times. The J gene is TRBJ2-2, the V gene TRBV4-1, with a weak D call TRBD2 (7 bases). The CDR3 spans 17 residues. Germline loops: CDR1 MGHRA, CDR2 YSYEKL. V lost 0 bases and J 4 bases, leaving 15 bases between the germline ends. The CDR3 bases are TGCGCCAGCAGCCAAGAAGTGAGGGGGAGGGCCACCGGGGAGCTGTTTTTT. Residues: CASSQEVRGRATGELFF.

The gene calls are TRBV2 and TRBJ1-6; D uncertain. CDR3 length equals 14 residues. V was cut by 3 bases and J by 7 bases, with 10 bases left in between. Germline assignment: CDR1 SNHLY and CDR2 FYNNEI. The CDR3 DNA sequence: TGTGCCAGCAGTGACCCTCAGAGAAATTCACCCCTCCACTTT. This gives the protein CASSDPQRNSPLHF.

This clone was observed a few times. V usage is TRBV2 and J usage is TRBJ1-2; no clear D gene. V dropped 3 bases and J dropped 0 bases, with 8 bases sitting between them. Germline CDR1 SNHLY, CDR2 FYNNEI. The CDR3 consists of 14 residues. CDR3 DNA sequence: TGTGCCAGCAGTGACTTAACGGCTAACTATGGCTACACCTTC. It codes for CASSDLTANYGYTF. The entire variable domain, with the rest obtained from reference TRBV2 and TRBJ1-2, is as follows: EPEVTQTPSHQVTQMGQEVILRCVPISNHLYFYWYRQILGQKVEFLVSFYNNEISEKSEIFDDQFSVERPDGSNFTLKIRSTKLEDSAMYFCASSDLTANYGYTFGSGTRLTVV.

This CDR3 reads CASSSIGGNSYEQYF. DNA for the CDR3: TGTGCCAGCAGCTCCATTGGGGGGAATTCCTACGAGCAGTACTTC. This chain connects TRBV11-2 to TRBJ2-7, with D possibly matching TRBD2 (6 bases). Trimming left V 4 bases short and J 1 base short, with 14 bases between. Germline CDR1 is SGHAT and CDR2 is FQNNGV. This CDR3 region has 15 residues.

This chain links TRBV28 with TRBJ1-3; 10 positions match TRBD1. The CDR3 sequence is 15 residues long. The V gene's germline CDR1 is MDHEN and CDR2 SYDVKM. The V segment lost 5 bases and the J segment 4 bases; nucleotides outside the gene matches: 5. CDR3 amino acids: CASSPGTGAGNTIYF. In DNA, the CDR3 is TGTGCCAGCAGTCCCGGGACAGGGGCCGGAAACACCATATATTTT.

The chain uses TRBV25-1 and TRBJ1-5; D is ambiguous. Trimming pared 3 bases from V and 1 base from J, leaving 7 bases between. The germline V gene encodes CDR1 MGHDK and CDR2 SYGVNS. The CDR3 consists of 14 residues. Here the CDR3 DNA reads TGTGCCAGCAGTGAGCGCCAAAGCAATCAGCCCCAGCATTTT. Translation: CASSERQSNQPQHF.

CDR3 protein: CAITDLKTGGADTQYF. CDR3 DNA: TGTGCCATCACCGATCTTAAAACAGGGGGTGCAGATACGCAGTATTTT. V is TRBV10-3 and J is TRBJ2-3; 8 nucleotides match TRBD1. With 7 bases clipped from V and 4 bases from J, the junction kept 13 bases outside the gene matches. From germline, CDR1 is ENHRY and CDR2 SYGVKD. This CDR3 comprises 16 residues.

A few counts support this clone. The chain recombines TRBV5-1 with TRBJ2-1; D may be TRBD2 (6 bases). Per the germline V gene, CDR1 is SGHRS and CDR2 is YFSETQ. The CDR3 covers 16 residues. The ends were cut back, 0 bases at V and 2 bases at J, with 12 bases in the middle. CDR3 protein: CASSLEAGTTYNEQFF. DNA of the CDR3: TGCGCCAGCAGCTTGGAGGCGGGAACGACCTACAATGAGCAGTTCTTC.

The chain has TRBV11-2 and TRBJ1-1; no clear D gene. Between the trimmed V and J ends, which lost 0 bases and 5 bases, there was a span of 10 bases. The CDR3 runs 14 residues. Germline CDR1 reads SGHAT; CDR2 reads FQNNGV. The CDR3 DNA sequence: TGTGCCAGCAGCTTAGATCTGAGAGGGACTGAAGCTTTCTTT. It specifies CASSLDLRGTEAFF.

J is TRBJ2-5 and V is TRBV6-5; 8 bases fit TRBD2. Gene TRBJ2-7 matches the end of the DNA better, so the J call may be wrong. The V gene's germline CDR1 is MNHEY and CDR2 SVGAGI. The CDR3 is 14 amino acids. CDR3 coding DNA: TGTGCCAGCAGTCAGAGCGGGAGTGGCTACGAGCAGTACTTC. It codes for CASSQSGSGYEQYF.

This clone occurred once. The J gene is TRBJ2-5, the V gene TRBV7-9; D gene ambiguous. Trimming left V 1 base short and J 1 base short, with 10 bases between. The CDR3 runs 15 residues. CDR1 and CDR2 from the germline V gene are SEHNR and FQNEAQ (reference sequence). The CDR3: CASSLVTLRQETQYF. The CDR3 nucleotides read TGTGCCAGCAGCTTAGTCACTCTCCGCCAAGAGACCCAGTACTTC.

This sequence joins TRBV28 and TRBJ2-7; 8 nucleotides agree with TRBD1. Germline-derived CDR1 and CDR2 are MDHEN and SYDVKM. Trimming took 6 bases from V and 4 from J; bases not matched to a gene: 8. The CDR3 has 14 residues. The CDR3 DNA reads as TGTGCCAGCAGCTCCACAGGGGGTCAATACGAGCAGTACTTC. Translated: CASSSTGGQYEQYF. Variable domain in full (rest from reference TRBV28 and TRBJ2-7): DVKVTQSSRYLVKRTGEKVFLECVQDMDHENMFWYRQDPGLGLRLIYFSYDVKMKEKGDIPEGYSVSREKKERFSLILESASTNQTSMYLCASSSTGGQYEQYFGPGTRLTVT.

This clone showed up just a few times. V and J are TRBV6-6 and TRBJ2-7; D perhaps matches TRBD1 (6 bases). Trimming removed 4 bases from V and 3 bases from J, with 10 bases in between. The germline V gene encodes CDR1 MNHNY and CDR2 SVGAGI (reference sequence). CDR3 length: 13 amino acids. The CDR3 coding sequence is TGTGCCAGCAGTTTTGACAGGAACTACGAGCAGTACTTC. The encoded protein is CASSFDRNYEQYF.

This clone was seen only a few times. The gene calls are TRBV15 and TRBJ2-5; perhaps TRBD2 as D (6 bases). There are 16 residues in the CDR3. V was clipped by 1 base and J by 2 bases, with 14 bases between them. CDR1 is LNHNV, CDR2 YYDKDF, per germline (reference sequence). The CDR3: CATSRAGASEQETQYF. CDR3 sequence (DNA): TGTGCCACCAGCAGAGCTGGGGCTAGCGAACAAGAGACCCAGTACTTC.

The sample holds a few counts of this clone. The chain is built from TRBV19 and TRBJ2-1; D not resolved. V lost 2 bases and J lost 7, with 15 bases in between. CDR1 and CDR2 from the germline V gene are LNHDA and SQIVND (reference sequence). The CDR3 covers 15 residues. The CDR3: CASSIFAALVNEQFF. The CDR3 coding sequence is TGTGCCAGTAGTATATTTGCGGCTCTGGTTAATGAGCAGTTCTTC.

Remarks on this clone: The sample carries other DNA sequences with the same CDR3. The chain couples TRBV19 to TRBJ2-3, with D unresolved. V was cut by 5 bases and J by 3 bases, with 6 bases left in between. CDR3 length equals 12 residues. Germline V gene data show CDR1 as LNHDA and CDR2 as SQIVND (reference sequence). The CDR3 nucleotides read TGTGCCAGTAGTTTTAGAACAGATACGCAGTATTTT. Translated, it gives CASSFRTDTQYF.

V and J are TRBV5-4 and TRBJ2-5; 7 bases align to TRBD2. Germline loops: CDR1 SGHNT, CDR2 YYREEE (reference sequence). This CDR3 contains 15 residues. V was clipped by 0 bases and J by 6 bases; unmatched bases: 8. The CDR3 DNA sequence: TGTGCCAGCAGCTTGGGGGAGGGCCCACGGAAGACCCAGTACTTC. Encoded protein: CASSLGEGPRKTQYF.

The J gene is TRBJ1-4, the V gene TRBV29-1; the match to TRBD1 covers 8 bases. The V and J ends lost 3 bases and 11 bases, in that order; junction bases with no gene match: 5. The CDR3 length is 12 residues. The germline gives CDR1 SQVTM, CDR2 ANQGSEA. The CDR3: CSVDQTGGKLFF. CDR3 DNA: TGCAGCGTTGATCAAACAGGGGGGAAACTGTTTTTT. Combining the CDR3 with reference TRBV29-1 and TRBJ1-4 gives the whole variable domain SAVISQKPSRDICQRGTSLTIQCQVDSQVTMMFWYRQQPGQSLTLIATANQGSEATYESGFVIDKFPISRPNLTFSTLTVSNMSPEDSSIYLCSVDQTGGKLFFGSGTQLSVL.

The chain uses TRBV29-1 and TRBJ2-7; maybe TRBD2 (5 bases). V was trimmed by 7 bases and J by 5 bases, leaving 15 bases between them. The CDR3 totals 12 residues. CDR1 SQVTM and CDR2 ANQGSEA come from the germline V gene. This CDR3 is CSAAGRIDEQYF. The DNA for the CDR3 is TGCAGCGCTGCGGGTCGCATAGACGAGCAGTACTTC.